This T cell receptor (beta chain) was observed in a study of blood T cells in healthy people across ages. Primers used in a second PCR of about 6 to 11 cycles were a sample-barcoded 5' primer and a J-beta primer mix. TCRdb re-derived calls from the 5' RACE reads in MiXCR, one entry per CDR3 protein. The data contain 800,000 to 950,000 distinct CDR3 sequences, roughly 28% of them singletons. V was shortened by 8 bases and J by 2 bases, with 16 bases between the two germline ends. CDR1 and CDR2 from the germline V gene are SNHLY and FYNNEI. The CDR3 runs to 14 residues. Study-wide results and limits: Estimated diversity across one million T cells was deemed an underestimate.

Collection of around 9.3 milliliters of peripheral blood was performed for each donor. Details on this clonotype: Its antigen is currently unknown.

These records were also assigned to another study, of T cells of mothers and their children. That publication notes: The study found thymic selection shapes TCR recombination output similarly in related and unrelated pairs.

V gene TRBV2 combines with J gene TRBJ2-7, with D tentatively TRBD1 (5 bases). The source is a middle-aged woman in good health. The sample comprised blood. CDR3 DNA sequence: TGTGCCAGCCGAAATCCCCCAGGGACCTACGAGCAGTACTTC. This translates into CASRNPPGTYEQYF.